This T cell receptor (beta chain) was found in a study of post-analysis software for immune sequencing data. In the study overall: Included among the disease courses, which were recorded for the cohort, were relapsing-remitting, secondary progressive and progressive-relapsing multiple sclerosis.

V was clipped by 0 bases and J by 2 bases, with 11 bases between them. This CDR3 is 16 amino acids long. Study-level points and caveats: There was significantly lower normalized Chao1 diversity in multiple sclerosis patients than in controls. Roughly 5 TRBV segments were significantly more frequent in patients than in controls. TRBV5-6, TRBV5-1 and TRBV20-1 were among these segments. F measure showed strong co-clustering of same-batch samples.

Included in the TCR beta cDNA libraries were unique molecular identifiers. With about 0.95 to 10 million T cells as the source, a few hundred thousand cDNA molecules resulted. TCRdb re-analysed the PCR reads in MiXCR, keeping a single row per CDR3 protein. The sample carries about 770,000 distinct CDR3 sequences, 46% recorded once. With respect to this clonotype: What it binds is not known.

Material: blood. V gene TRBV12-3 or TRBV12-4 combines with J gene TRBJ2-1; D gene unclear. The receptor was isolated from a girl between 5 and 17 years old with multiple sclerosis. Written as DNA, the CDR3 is TGTGCCAGCAGTTTAGCGCGTACAGTGACCTACAATGAGCAGTTCTTC. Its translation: CASSLARTVTYNEQFF.